The rows below give T cell receptor beta chains drawn from one sample of a study of blood T cell repertoires in COVID-19. The protocol was immunoSEQ multiplex PCR, while the TCRdb copy is restricted to in-frame clones and leaves out a portion. The sample carries 140,000 to 150,000 clones, 85% recorded once. The sequencing input was peripheral blood. The receptors derive from a human donor with acute or convalescent COVID-19. The donor label of this sample is uncertain. Both conserved end residues are part of each CDR3. D genes are given only for firm matches. Clone size appears in some rows only: once, few, many, or a class for an expanded clone.

D gene | J gene | clone size | CDR3 length | V gene | CDR3 DNA | CDR3 protein
TRBD2 | TRBJ2-1 | . | 14 | TRBV27 | TGTGCCAGCAGTTTACTAGCGGGAGGTTTTGAGCAGTTCTTC | CASSLLAGGFEQFF
. | TRBJ1-1 | . | 11 | TRBV20-1 | TGCAGTACACCAGGGGAGGGGAGAGCTTTCTTT | CSTPGEGRAFF
. | TRBJ1-2 | . | 15 | TRBV14 | TGTGCCAGCAGCCCTCTAGACAGGCCTAACTATGGCTACACCTTC | CASSPLDRPNYGYTF
. | TRBJ2-3 | . | 14 | TRBV24-1 | TGTGCCACCACCGGGACTTCGTCCGCTAATACGCAGTATTTT | CATTGTSSANTQYF
. | TRBJ1-6 | . | 15 | TRBV9 | TGTGCCAGCAGCGTAGCCCCCTCCGTAGCTTCACCCCTCCACTTT | CASSVAPSVASPLHF
TRBD2 | TRBJ2-1 | . | 16 | TRBV9 | TGTGCCAGCAGCCCGCGCGACAGCGGGGGGTACAATGAGCAGTTCTTC | CASSPRDSGGYNEQFF
TRBD1 | TRBJ2-6 | few | 17 | TRBV6-6 | TGTGCCAGCAGTCCACAGGGGGCGCGCTTTGGGGCCAACGTCCTGACTTTC | CASSPQGARFGANVLTF
. | TRBJ1-4 | . | 12 | TRBV9 | TGTGCCAGCAGCGTCGGGACAGAAAAACTGTTTTTT | CASSVGTEKLFF
. | TRBJ1-3 | . | 15 | TRBV5-8 | TGTGCCAGCAGCTTGGACAGGGCGACTGGAAACACCATATATTTT | CASSLDRATGNTIYF
. | TRBJ1-1 | . | 15 | TRBV6-5 | TGTGCCAGCAGATCGCACAACACAGGGAAGACTGAAGCTTTCTTT | CASRSHNTGKTEAFF
. | TRBJ1-1 | . | 13 | TRBV9 | TGTGCCAGCAGCGTAGCTACGAACACTGAAGCTTTCTTT | CASSVATNTEAFF
TRBD2 | TRBJ2-5 | . | 14 | TRBV19 | TGTGCCAGTAGTTCAGGCTCTAGCGGAGAGACCCAGTACTTC | CASSSGSSGETQYF
. | TRBJ1-1 | . | 15 | TRBV19 | TGTGCCAGTAGACTCTCCGAGTATCTGAACACTGAAGCTTTCTTT | CASRLSEYLNTEAFF
TRBD2 | TRBJ2-7 | . | 16 | TRBV7-2 | TGTGCCAGCAGCCCCTCTCTAGCGGGGGGGACATACGAGCAGTACTTC | CASSPSLAGGTYEQYF
. | TRBJ1-4 | . | 15 | TRBV24-1 | TGTGCCACCAGTGCAGGGGCCGGAGCTAATGAAAAACTGTTTTTT | CATSAGAGANEKLFF
. | TRBJ1-5 | . | 14 | TRBV5-5 | TGTGCCAGCAGCTTGGATGGGGGCGGGCAGCCCCAGCATTTT | CASSLDGGGQPQHF
TRBD1 | TRBJ1-2 | . | 13 | TRBV27 | TGTGCCAGCAGTCCGGGACAGGCCTATGGCTACACCTTC | CASSPGQAYGYTF
. | TRBJ1-1 | . | 14 | TRBV5-1 | TGCGCCAGCAGCAGTCAGGGGATTCATACTGAAGCTTTCTTT | CASSSQGIHTEAFF
. | TRBJ1-2 | . | 15 | TRBV7-9 | TGTGCCAGCAGCCCCCGGAGCGGGGCTAACTATGGCTACACCTTC | CASSPRSGANYGYTF
TRBD1 | TRBJ2-1 | . | 14 | TRBV11-3 | TGTGCCAGCAGCGCCGACAGGGGTGGGGGTGAGCAGTTCTTC | CASSADRGGGEQFF
. | TRBJ1-2 | . | 12 | TRBV11-1 | TGTGCCAGCAGTTACCGCAGGGGCGGCTACACCTTC | CASSYRRGGYTF
TRBD1 | TRBJ2-2 | . | 14 | TRBV7-9 | TGTGCCAGCAGCTTATCAGGGGGATCCGGGGAGCTGTTTTTT | CASSLSGGSGELFF
TRBD1 | TRBJ1-6 | . | 16 | TRBV5-4 | TGTGCCAGCAGCTCCGATGGGACAGGGAGGAGTTCACCCCTCCACTTT | CASSSDGTGRSSPLHF
TRBD1 | TRBJ1-1 | . | 15 | TRBV18 | TGTGCCAGCTCACCTGGGACAGGGATAAGCACTGAAGCTTTCTTT | CASSPGTGISTEAFF
TRBD2 | TRBJ2-7 | once | 15 | TRBV28 | TGTGCCAGCAGACACCCGGGACGGGGGGTGTACGAGCAGTACTTC | CASRHPGRGVYEQYF
. | TRBJ1-5 | few | 13 | TRBV10-3 | TGTGCCATCAGTCAGGGTGCGAATCAGCCCCAGCATTTT | CAISQGANQPQHF
. | TRBJ1-2 | . | 13 | TRBV12-3/TRBV12-4 | TGTGCCAGCAGTTTAAACGGAGGGAAAGGCTACACCTTC | CASSLNGGKGYTF